A single sample gave rise to the 27 T cell receptor beta chains below, sequenced in a study of blood T cell repertoires in COVID-19. Profiled with immunoSEQ multiplex PCR; TCRdb holds only in-frame clones, not every one. The table lists some 200,000 clones, approximately 83% of them singletons. Sequencing was done on a sample of PBMCs or T cells enriched from blood (not recorded which). The receptors stem from a middle-aged man who had recovered from COVID-19.

V is TRBV4-3 and J is TRBJ2-7; 7 bases are a match to TRBD2. The germline V gene encodes CDR1 LGHNA and CDR2 YSLEER. There are 15 residues in the CDR3. The junction had 7 bases not matched to a gene; V was cut back by 1 base and J by 4 bases. CDR3 amino acids: CASSQGVGGGYEQYF. The CDR3 region has the DNA TGCGCCAGCAGCCAAGGAGTCGGCGGGGGATACGAGCAGTACTTC.

V usage is TRBV10-3 and J usage is TRBJ1-1; D remains unclear. CDR1 and CDR2 from the germline V gene are ENHRY and SYGVKD. The CDR3 has 13 amino acids. V lost 0 bases and J 7 bases, leaving 9 bases between the germline ends. The CDR3 region has the DNA TGTGCCATCAGTGAGTCCGGGAGAGGTGAAGCTTTCTTT. This translates into CAISESGRGEAFF.

This chain joins TRBV6-5 and TRBJ1-2; the D is unclear. Trimming shortened V by 0 bases and J by 8 bases, and 10 bases separated the two germline ends. CDR1 is MNHEY, CDR2 SVGAGI, per germline. The CDR3 sequence is 13 residues long. In DNA form, the CDR3 reads TGTGCCAGCAGTTACTCGAACAGCGGGGGCTACACCTTC. This codes for CASSYSNSGGYTF.

The chain recombines TRBV30 with TRBJ1-1; no firm D call. V lost 0 bases and J lost 5, with 25 bases in between. The CDR3 is made up of 18 amino acids. CDR1 is GTSNPN, CDR2 SVGIG, per germline (reference sequence). DNA of the CDR3: TGTGCCTGGAGTGTACGGGTAGGCCTCGCGGACTTCAAAACTGAAGCTTTCTTT. This translates into CAWSVRVGLADFKTEAFF.

As regards this clone: In the same sample, other DNA sequences code for this CDR3. The V gene is TRBV7-9, the J gene TRBJ1-5; D uncertain. Germline V gene sequence: CDR1 SEHNR, CDR2 FQNEAQ (reference sequence). There are 13 residues in the CDR3. Trimming shortened V by 5 bases and J by 4 bases, and 9 bases separated the two germline ends. CDR3 DNA: TGTGCCAGCAGCCCGGGAGGGAATCAGCCCCAGCATTTT. It is translated as CASSPGGNQPQHF.

With respect to this clone: This sample includes further DNA sequences coding for the same CDR3. This chain uses TRBV6-2 or TRBV6-3 with TRBJ1-2; D ambiguous. The length of the CDR3 is 12 residues. Looked up from germline, CDR1 is MNHEY and CDR2 is SVGEGT. V was shortened by 5 bases and J by 5 bases, with 9 bases between the two germline ends. The CDR3 region is CASSPAGYGYTF. The CDR3 DNA reads TGTGCCAGCAGTCCCGCGGGGTATGGCTACACCTTC.

The chain employs TRBV13 and TRBJ2-5; 7 bases are shared with TRBD2. Germline trimming cut 2 bases from V and 4 bases from J; bases unmatched to any gene: 10. Germline V gene sequence: CDR1 PRHDT, CDR2 FYEKMQ (reference sequence). This CDR3 spans 16 amino acids. The CDR3 reads CASSLWVGGSPETQYF. CDR3 nucleotides: TGTGCCAGCAGCTTATGGGTCGGGGGGTCTCCAGAGACCCAGTACTTC.

This chain uses TRBV9 with TRBJ2-5; D perhaps matches TRBD1 (5 bases). V shed 4 bases and J shed 3 bases, with 19 bases lying between them. Germline assignment: CDR1 SGDLS and CDR2 YYNGEE. There are 16 residues in the CDR3. The CDR3 reads CASSRSAGLGEETQYF. The CDR3 DNA is TGTGCCAGCAGCCGCTCGGCAGGGCTAGGAGAAGAGACCCAGTACTTC.

This chain joins TRBV11-3 and TRBJ1-5; D unclear. The germline CDR1 and CDR2 sequences are SGHNT and YENEEA. CDR3 length: 14 residues. V was pared by 2 bases and J by 2 bases, with 7 bases between. The CDR3 reads CASSLYLGNQPQHF. The CDR3 DNA follows: TGTGCCAGCAGCTTATACTTGGGCAATCAGCCCCAGCATTTT.

The chain couples TRBV5-4 to TRBJ1-4; D is possibly TRBD1 (6 bases). There are 14 residues in the CDR3. Trimming took 4 bases from V and 8 from J, leaving 15 bases between them. Per germline, CDR1 SGHNT and CDR2 YYREEE (reference sequence). CDR3 sequence: CASSQAGVEEKLFF. The CDR3 DNA reads TGTGCCAGCAGCCAGGCAGGGGTTGAGGAAAAACTGTTTTTT.

The rearrangement uses TRBV21-1 and TRBJ1-6. TRBV21-1 is given as a pseudogene. The CDR3 consists of 15 residues. The CDR3 loop is CASSKGRSLYSPLHF. In DNA form, the CDR3 reads TGTGCCAGCAGCAAAGGAAGGAGTCTCTATTCACCCCTCCACTTT.

The chain joins TRBV7-2 to TRBJ1-3; 8 nucleotides line up with TRBD1. Per the germline V gene, CDR1 is SGHTA and CDR2 is FQGNSA. Trimming cost V 8 bases and J 4 bases; bases outside gene matches: 10. This CDR3 contains 15 residues. The CDR3, as DNA: TGTGCCAGCGGCAAGGACAGGGTGGAAGGAAACACCATATATTTT. Its protein product is CASGKDRVEGNTIYF.

This clone has only one observation. This sequence joins TRBV9 and TRBJ1-3; unclear D gene. Trimming cost V 2 bases and J 2 bases, with 8 bases left between them. The CDR3 length is 14 residues. CDR1 SGDLS and CDR2 YYNGEE come from the germline V gene. The CDR3 sequence is CASSVHVAGNTIYF. DNA for the CDR3: TGTGCCAGCAGCGTTCACGTAGCTGGAAACACCATATATTTT.

The J gene is TRBJ2-3, the V gene TRBV6-5; 7 bases map to TRBD2. The germline V gene encodes CDR1 MNHEY and CDR2 SVGAGI. The CDR3 has 15 amino acids. V trimming: 7 bases; J trimming: 9 bases; junction bases outside the gene matches: 16. The CDR3 here is CASTPTWTRVVTQYF. In DNA, the CDR3 is TGTGCCAGCACCCCAACTTGGACTAGAGTTGTCACGCAGTATTTT.

The chain carries TRBV3-1 (or the pseudogene TRBV3-2) and TRBJ2-7; the D gene is possibly TRBD1 (6 bases). The CDR3 spans 12 residues. The ends were cut back, 1 base at V and 6 bases at J, with 7 bases in the middle. CDR1 is LGHDT, CDR2 YNNKEL, per germline (reference sequence). The CDR3 DNA reads as TGTGCCAGCAGCCAAGTAGGGGGCGAGCAGTACTTC. Its translation: CASSQVGGEQYF.

This clone was observed once. This sequence joins TRBV10-3 and TRBJ1-6, with D unclear. Trimming stripped 0 bases from V and 7 bases from J, with 10 bases between. There are 15 residues in the CDR3. The germline CDR1 and CDR2 sequences are ENHRY and SYGVKD. The CDR3 DNA is TGTGCCATCAGTGAGTCGACTGTAAGGAATTCACCCCTCCACTTT. As protein: CAISESTVRNSPLHF.

The genes are TRBV19 and TRBJ2-4; 12 bases are shared with TRBD1. From germline, CDR1 is LNHDA and CDR2 SQIVND (reference sequence). The CDR3 runs 17 residues. Trimming cost V 2 bases and J 3 bases; bases outside gene matches: 5. The CDR3 here is CASSIPGQGAGKNIQYF. CDR3 in DNA: TGTGCCAGTAGTATACCGGGACAGGGGGCCGGCAAAAACATTCAGTACTTC. Filled out from reference TRBV19 and TRBJ2-4, the complete variable domain reads DGGITQSPKYLFRKEGQNVTLSCEQNLNHDAMYWYRQDPGQGLRLIYYSQIVNDFQKGDIAEGYSVSREKKESFPLTVTSAQKNPTAFYLCASSIPGQGAGKNIQYFGAGTRLSVL.

The chain links TRBV7-8 to TRBJ1-2, with D perhaps matching TRBD1 (6 bases). CDR3 length equals 19 residues. Trimming stripped 2 bases from V and 7 bases from J, with 29 bases between. CDR1 is SGHVS, CDR2 FQNEAQ, per germline. CDR3: CASSLNRFPGQNDRLGYTF. CDR3 nucleotide sequence: TGTGCCAGCAGCTTAAATAGGTTCCCGGGACAAAATGATCGCCTTGGCTACACCTTC.

The chain combines TRBV30 with TRBJ1-1, with TRBD1 matching 11 bases. Germline-derived CDR1 and CDR2 are GTSNPN and SVGIG (reference sequence). V shed 7 bases and J 6 bases; nucleotides not matched to a gene: 4. The CDR3 runs to 12 residues. In DNA, the CDR3 is TGTGCCTCAGGACAGGGGGCAGCTGAAGCTTTCTTT. Translating it yields CASGQGAAEAFF.

This clone was seen once. V is TRBV7-8 and J is TRBJ2-5; 12 bases line up with TRBD2. CDR3 length: 17 residues. With V trimmed by 4 bases and J by 4 bases, 10 bases remained unmatched. Germline V gene data show CDR1 as SGHVS and CDR2 as FQNEAQ. The DNA for the CDR3 is TGTGCCAGCAGCTCTTGGACTAGCGGGGAACAGTCAGAGACCCAGTACTTC. Translating gives CASSSWTSGEQSETQYF. The full variable domain, its missing parts supplied by reference TRBV7-8 and TRBJ2-5, is GAGVSQSPRYKVAKRGQDVALRCDPISGHVSLFWYQQALGQGPEFLTYFQNEAQLDKSGLPSDRFFAERPEGSVSTLKIQRTQQEDSAVYLCASSSWTSGEQSETQYFGPGTRLLVL.

This clone was observed a handful of times. This chain joins TRBV2 and TRBJ2-7; 7 nucleotides match TRBD1. Germline V gene sequence: CDR1 SNHLY, CDR2 FYNNEI. V shed 4 bases, J shed 3 bases, and the junction held 0 bases outside the gene matches. CDR3 length equals 12 residues. CDR3 nucleotides: TGTGCCAGCAGTGGGGACAGCTACGAGCAGTACTTC. Protein sequence: CASSGDSYEQYF. Supplemented by reference TRBV2 and TRBJ2-7, the full variable domain reads EPEVTQTPSHQVTQMGQEVILRCVPISNHLYFYWYRQILGQKVEFLVSFYNNEISEKSEIFDDQFSVERPDGSNFTLKIRSTKLEDSAMYFCASSGDSYEQYFGPGTRLTVT.

J is TRBJ1-2 and V is TRBV7-6, with 8 bases fitting TRBD1. V shed 5 bases and J 7 bases; nucleotides not matched to a gene: 9. CDR1 is SGHVS, CDR2 FNYEAQ, per germline. The CDR3 is made up of 14 amino acids. This CDR3 is CASSERTGSSGYTF. CDR3 sequence (DNA): TGTGCCAGCAGCGAAAGGACAGGGTCGTCTGGCTACACCTTC.

V usage is TRBV5-4 and J usage is TRBJ2-2; TRBD2 matches 9 bases. Germline CDR1 reads SGHNT; CDR2 reads YYREEE (reference sequence). With 2 bases clipped from V and 1 base from J, the junction kept 9 bases outside the gene matches. The CDR3 runs to 18 residues. CDR3 region: CASSLEPSGARNTGELFF. The DNA of the CDR3 is TGTGCCAGCAGCTTAGAGCCTAGCGGGGCGAGGAACACCGGGGAGCTGTTTTTT.

This rearrangement joins TRBV18 to TRBJ2-7, with 7 bases lining up with TRBD1. The CDR3 runs 14 residues. V gave up 4 bases and J gave up 6 bases; unmatched junction bases: 9. CDR1 and CDR2 (germline): KGHSH, LQKENI. The CDR3 DNA is TGTGCCAGCTCACTCGAGGACAGGTCCCGCGAGCAGTACTTC. This gives the protein CASSLEDRSREQYF.

The chain couples TRBV6-5 to TRBJ1-2, with 7 bases identical to TRBD1. Germline lookup yields CDR1 MNHEY and CDR2 SVGAGI. The V segment lost 6 bases and the J segment 8 bases; nucleotides outside the gene matches: 9. The CDR3 totals 13 residues. Here the CDR3 reads CASSRDRVGGYTF. CDR3 in DNA: TGTGCCAGCAGCCGTGACAGGGTCGGCGGCTACACCTTC.

This chain uses TRBV13 with TRBJ1-2, with D perhaps TRBD1 (5 bases). Germline values: CDR1 PRHDT, CDR2 FYEKMQ (reference sequence). V lost 6 bases and J lost 4, with 15 bases in between. This CDR3 contains 14 residues. CDR3 DNA sequence: TGTGCCAGCAGTTCAGGGAGGCGCGGCTATGGCTACACCTTC. It is translated as CASSSGRRGYGYTF.

In DNA form, the CDR3 reads TGTGCCAGCAGTCGCAGGGGGCCGGAAAAACTGTTTTTT. It encodes CASSRRGPEKLFF. V and J are TRBV12-3 or TRBV12-4 and TRBJ1-4; 8 nucleotides agree with TRBD1. This CDR3 spans 13 amino acids. The V gene end was trimmed by 5 bases and the J gene end by 8 bases; junction bases not matched to a gene: 4.